This T cell receptor beta chain emerged from a study of regulatory T cells in long-lasting Graves disease. Findings and caveats of the study: Relative to new patients (966), persistent patients exhibited greater sharing of public clonotypes (around 2,800).

Noted time point: persistent/refractory GD, antithyroid drugs over 5 years with positive TRAb. PBMC RNA was the source of the TCR library. Patient provenance is recorded as an endocrinology department in Xi'an, China. Libraries of TCR beta came from iRepertoire HTBI primers plus Arm-PCR of CDR3 regions. Each CDR3 protein is one row after TCRdb ran MiXCR on the multiplex PCR reads. The sample carries 700,000 or so distinct CDR3 sequences, roughly 30% recorded once. Trimming stripped 5 bases from V and 7 bases from J, with 14 bases between. The CDR3 has 13 amino acids. The germline V gene has CDR1 MGHDK and CDR2 SYGVNS. This clonotype was seen only once. Its antigen is still unknown.

This chain links TRBV25-1 with TRBJ1-2; D ambiguous. This receptor was identified in a female donor with Graves disease. Sequences were derived from peripheral blood mononuclear cells (PBMCs), sampled when the disease was refractory, from a patient treated with antithyroid drugs. In DNA, the CDR3 is TGTGCCAGCAGTCTCGGGTGGTCGTCTGGCTACACCTTC. Translating gives CASSLGWSSGYTF.